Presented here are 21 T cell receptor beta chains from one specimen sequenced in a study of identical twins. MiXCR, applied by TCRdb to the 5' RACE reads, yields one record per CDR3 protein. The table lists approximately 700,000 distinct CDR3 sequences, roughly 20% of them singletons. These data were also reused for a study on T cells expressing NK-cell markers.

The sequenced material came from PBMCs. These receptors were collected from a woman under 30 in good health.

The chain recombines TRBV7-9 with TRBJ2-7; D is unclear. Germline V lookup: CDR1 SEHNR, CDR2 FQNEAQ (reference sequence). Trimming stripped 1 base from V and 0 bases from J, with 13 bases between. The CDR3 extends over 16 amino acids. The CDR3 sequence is CASSLELVWSSYEQYF. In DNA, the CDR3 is TGTGCCAGCAGCTTAGAGCTGGTGTGGAGCTCCTACGAGCAGTACTTC.

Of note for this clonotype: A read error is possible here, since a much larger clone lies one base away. This CDR3 reads CASSPSEGVSYEQYF. The CDR3 nucleotides are TGTGCCAGCAGTCCTAGCGAGGGGGTATCCTACGAGCAGTACTTC. The J gene is TRBJ2-7, the V gene TRBV12-3 or TRBV12-4, with D possibly being TRBD1 or TRBD2 (6 bases each). This CDR3 spans 15 amino acids. V was pared by 5 bases and J by 1 base, with 15 bases between.

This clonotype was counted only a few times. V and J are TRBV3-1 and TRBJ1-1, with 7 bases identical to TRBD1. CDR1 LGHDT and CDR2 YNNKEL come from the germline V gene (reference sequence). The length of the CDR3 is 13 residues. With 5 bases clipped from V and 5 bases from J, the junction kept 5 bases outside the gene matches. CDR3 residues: CASSAGGRTEAFF. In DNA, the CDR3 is TGTGCCAGCAGCGCAGGGGGGAGGACTGAAGCTTTCTTT.

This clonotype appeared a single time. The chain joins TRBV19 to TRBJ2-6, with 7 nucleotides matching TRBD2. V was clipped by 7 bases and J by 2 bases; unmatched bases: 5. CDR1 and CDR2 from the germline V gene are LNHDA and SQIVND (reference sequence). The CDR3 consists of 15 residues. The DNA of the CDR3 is TGTGCCAGTACACAGCGGGATCCTGGGGCCAACGTCCTGACTTTC. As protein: CASTQRDPGANVLTF.

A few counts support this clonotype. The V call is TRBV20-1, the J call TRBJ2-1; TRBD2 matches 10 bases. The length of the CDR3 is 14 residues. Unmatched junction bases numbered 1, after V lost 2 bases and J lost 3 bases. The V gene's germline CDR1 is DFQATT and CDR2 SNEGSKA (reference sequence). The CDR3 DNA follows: TGCAGTGCTAGACTAGCGGGAGTCTACAATGAGCAGTTCTTC. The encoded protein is CSARLAGVYNEQFF.

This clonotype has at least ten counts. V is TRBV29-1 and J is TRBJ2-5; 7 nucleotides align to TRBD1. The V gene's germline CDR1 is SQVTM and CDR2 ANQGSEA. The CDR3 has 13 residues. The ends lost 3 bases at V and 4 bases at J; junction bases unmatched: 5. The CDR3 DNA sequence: TGCAGCGTTGAGGGGACAGTTCGAGAGACCCAGTACTTC. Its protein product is CSVEGTVRETQYF.

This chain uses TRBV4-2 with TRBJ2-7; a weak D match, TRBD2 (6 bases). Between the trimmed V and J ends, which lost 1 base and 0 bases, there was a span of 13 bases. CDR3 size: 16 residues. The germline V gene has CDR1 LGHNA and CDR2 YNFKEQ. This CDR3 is CASSQGNSGSSYEQYF. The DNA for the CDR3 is TGTGCCAGCAGCCAAGGGAATAGCGGAAGCTCCTACGAGCAGTACTTC.

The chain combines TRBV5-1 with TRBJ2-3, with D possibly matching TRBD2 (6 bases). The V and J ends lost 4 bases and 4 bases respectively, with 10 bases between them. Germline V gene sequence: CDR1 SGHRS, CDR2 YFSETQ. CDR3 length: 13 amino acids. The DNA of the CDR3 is TGCGCCAGCAGCAACCTAGCGTCAGATACGCAGTATTTT. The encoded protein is CASSNLASDTQYF. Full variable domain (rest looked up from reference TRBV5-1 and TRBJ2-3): KAGVTQTPRYLIKTRGQQVTLSCSPISGHRSVSWYQQTPGQGLQFLFEYFSETQRNKGNFPGRFSGRQFSNSRSEMNVSTLELGDSALYLCASSNLASDTQYFGPGTRLTVL.

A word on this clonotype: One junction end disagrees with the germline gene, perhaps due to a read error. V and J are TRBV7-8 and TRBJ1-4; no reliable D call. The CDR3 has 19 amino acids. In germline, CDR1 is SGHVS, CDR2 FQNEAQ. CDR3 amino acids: CACSLFSRLLEGFNEKLFF. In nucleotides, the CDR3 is TGTGCCTGCAGCTTATTTAGCCGTCTATTGGAAGGGTTTAATGAAAAACTGTTTTTT.

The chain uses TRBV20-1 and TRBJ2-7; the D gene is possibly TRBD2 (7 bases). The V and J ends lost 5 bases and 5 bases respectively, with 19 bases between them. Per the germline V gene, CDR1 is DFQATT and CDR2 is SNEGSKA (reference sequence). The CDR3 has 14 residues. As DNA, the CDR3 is TGCAGTGCTTACGTAGTGGGGGGGGCACACGAGCAGTACTTC. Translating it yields CSAYVVGGAHEQYF.

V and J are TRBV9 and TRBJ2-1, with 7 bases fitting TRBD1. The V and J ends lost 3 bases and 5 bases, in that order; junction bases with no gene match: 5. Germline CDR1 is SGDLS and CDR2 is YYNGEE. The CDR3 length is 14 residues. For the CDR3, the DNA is TGTGCCAGCAGCGGGGGACAGACGAACAATGAGCAGTTCTTC. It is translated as CASSGGQTNNEQFF. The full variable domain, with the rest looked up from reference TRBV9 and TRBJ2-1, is DSGVTQTPKHLITATGQRVTLRCSPRSGDLSVYWYQQSLDQGLQFLIQYYNGEERAKGNILERFSAQQFPDLHSELNLSSLELGDSALYFCASSGGQTNNEQFFGPGTRLTVL.

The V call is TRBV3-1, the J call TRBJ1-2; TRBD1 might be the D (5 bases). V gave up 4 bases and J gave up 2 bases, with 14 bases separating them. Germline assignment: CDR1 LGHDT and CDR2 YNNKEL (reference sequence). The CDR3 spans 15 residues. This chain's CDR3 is CASSPSGWGNYGYTF. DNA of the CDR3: TGTGCCAGCAGCCCGTCAGGTTGGGGGAACTATGGCTACACCTTC.

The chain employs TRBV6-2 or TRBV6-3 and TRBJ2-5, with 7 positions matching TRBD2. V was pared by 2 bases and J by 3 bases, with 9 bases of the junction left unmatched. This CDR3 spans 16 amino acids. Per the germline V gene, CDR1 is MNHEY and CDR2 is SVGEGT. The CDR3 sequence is CASSYIRGSAEETQYF. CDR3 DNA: TGTGCCAGCAGTTACATTCGCGGGAGTGCGGAAGAGACCCAGTACTTC.

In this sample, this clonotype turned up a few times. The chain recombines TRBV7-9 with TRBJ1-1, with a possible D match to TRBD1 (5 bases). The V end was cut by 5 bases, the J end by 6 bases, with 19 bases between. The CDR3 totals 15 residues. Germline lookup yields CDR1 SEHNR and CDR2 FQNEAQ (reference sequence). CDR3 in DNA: TGTGCCAGCAGCATCCCGGAGGGGCGAAGGTCTGAAGCTTTCTTT. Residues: CASSIPEGRRSEAFF.

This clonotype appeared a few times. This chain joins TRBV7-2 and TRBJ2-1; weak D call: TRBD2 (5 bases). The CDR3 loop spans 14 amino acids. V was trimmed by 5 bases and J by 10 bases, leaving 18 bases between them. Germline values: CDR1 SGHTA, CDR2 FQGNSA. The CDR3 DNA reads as TGTGCCAGCAGCCCTAGATGGGTCGGGATGGAGCAGTTCTTC. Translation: CASSPRWVGMEQFF. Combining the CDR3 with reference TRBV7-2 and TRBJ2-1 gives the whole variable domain GAGVSQSPSNKVTEKGKDVELRCDPISGHTALYWYRQSLGQGLEFLIYFQGNSAPDKSGLPSDRFSAERTGGSVSTLTIQRTQQEDSAVYLCASSPRWVGMEQFFGPGTRLTVL.

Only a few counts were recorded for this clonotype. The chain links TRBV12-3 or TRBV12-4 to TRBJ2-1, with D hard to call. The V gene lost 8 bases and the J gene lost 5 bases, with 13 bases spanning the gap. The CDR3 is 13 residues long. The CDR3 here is CASGPRYNNEQFF. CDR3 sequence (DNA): TGTGCCAGCGGTCCGCGGTACAACAATGAGCAGTTCTTC.

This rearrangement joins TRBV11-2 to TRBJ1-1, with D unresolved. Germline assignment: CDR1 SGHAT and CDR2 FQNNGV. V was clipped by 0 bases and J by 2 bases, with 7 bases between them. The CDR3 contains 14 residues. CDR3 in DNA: TGTGCCAGCAGCTTAGATTTGTCAAACACTGAAGCTTTCTTT. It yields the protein CASSLDLSNTEAFF.

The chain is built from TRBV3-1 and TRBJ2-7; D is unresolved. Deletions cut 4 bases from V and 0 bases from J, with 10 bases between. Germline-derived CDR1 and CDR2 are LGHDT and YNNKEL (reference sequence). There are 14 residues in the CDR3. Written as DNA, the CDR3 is TGTGCCAGCAGCCTCACGGTATCCTCCTACGAGCAGTACTTC. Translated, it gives CASSLTVSSYEQYF.

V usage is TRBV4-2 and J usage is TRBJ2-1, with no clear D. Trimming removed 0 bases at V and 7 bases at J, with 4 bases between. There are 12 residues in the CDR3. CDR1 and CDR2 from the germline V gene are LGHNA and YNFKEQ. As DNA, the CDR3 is TGTGCCAGCAGCCAAGAACGAAATGAGCAGTTCTTC. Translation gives CASSQERNEQFF.

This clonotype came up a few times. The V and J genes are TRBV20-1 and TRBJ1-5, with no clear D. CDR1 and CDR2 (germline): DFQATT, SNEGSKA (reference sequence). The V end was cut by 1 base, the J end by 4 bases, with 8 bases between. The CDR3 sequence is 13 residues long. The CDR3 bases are TGCAGTGCTAGAGGTCGGGAGAATCAGCCCCAGCATTTT. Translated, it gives CSARGRENQPQHF.

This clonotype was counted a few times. The CDR3 DNA follows: TGTGCCAGCAGCTTATTACCTCTCCCGACCTACGAGCAGTACTTC. Amino acid sequence: CASSLLPLPTYEQYF. The V call is TRBV7-8, the J call TRBJ2-7, with D unresolved. Germline values: CDR1 SGHVS, CDR2 FQNEAQ. Trimming left V 2 bases short and J 2 bases short, with 13 bases between. The CDR3 length is 15 residues. Drawing the rest from reference TRBV7-8 and TRBJ2-7, the complete variable domain is GAGVSQSPRYKVAKRGQDVALRCDPISGHVSLFWYQQALGQGPEFLTYFQNEAQLDKSGLPSDRFFAERPEGSVSTLKIQRTQQEDSAVYLCASSLLPLPTYEQYFGPGTRLTVT.